These T cell receptor beta chains were read from a single sample in a study of beta chain features in type 1 diabetes. Clones were sequenced by immunoSEQ multiplex PCR, and TCRdb holds only the in-frame ones, with some missing. Of hundreds of thousands of clones listed, roughly 8.8% were seen once; the top ten hold over 0.95%. The sequenced sample consisted of central memory CD4+ T cells from blood. These receptors were taken from a young man with type 1 diabetes. Each CDR3 is given with its conserved first and last residue. D genes are given only for firm matches. Clone size, where shown, is once, few, many, or a class for clones that have expanded.

cdr3_aa	cdr3_nt	v_call	d_call	j_call	clone_size
CSVEPATYNEQFF	TGCAGCGTTGAGCCGGCCACCTACAATGAGCAGTTCTTC	TRBV29-1	-	TRBJ2-1	few
CASRTGSGQNNQPQHF	TGTGCCAGCAGAACAGGGTCCGGTCAAAACAATCAGCCCCAGCATTTT	TRBV2	-	TRBJ1-5	few
CATEDRGDGYTF	TGTGCCACCGAAGACAGGGGTGATGGCTACACCTTC	TRBV6-6	TRBD1	TRBJ1-2	few
CASSFGPTEAFF	TGCGCCAGCAGCTTTGGGCCCACTGAAGCTTTCTTT	TRBV5-1	-	TRBJ1-1	-
CASSLELALYNEQFF	TGTGCCAGCAGCTTGGAACTAGCGCTCTACAATGAGCAGTTCTTC	TRBV5-5	TRBD2	TRBJ2-1	few
CASSALWANEQFF	TGTGCCAGCAGCGCGCTTTGGGCCAATGAGCAGTTCTTC	TRBV11-2	-	TRBJ2-1	-
CASSPRVPGQGAGTQYF	TGTGCCAGCAGCCCCCGCGTCCCGGGACAGGGGGCAGGGACCCAGTACTTC	TRBV14	TRBD1	TRBJ2-5	few
CAIRTGNNEQFF	TGTGCCATCAGAACCGGAAACAATGAGCAGTTCTTC	TRBV6-5	-	TRBJ2-1	few
CASTLAAGANVLTF	TGTGCCAGTACCTTGGCTGCTGGGGCCAACGTCCTGACTTTC	TRBV19	-	TRBJ2-6	-
CASSTTGKETQYF	TGTGCCAGCAGCACGACAGGGAAAGAGACCCAGTACTTC	TRBV9	TRBD1	TRBJ2-5	many
CASSSEGGLTTQYF	TGTGCCAGCAGCTCCGAGGGAGGATTGACGACCCAGTACTTC	TRBV7-9	-	TRBJ2-5	-
CASSGGTTNTGELFF	TGTGCCAGCAGCGGTGGGACAACGAACACCGGGGAGCTGTTTTTT	TRBV9	-	TRBJ2-2	-
CASTQGTYEQFF	TGTGCCAGTACGCAGGGGACGTATGAGCAGTTCTTC	TRBV19	-	TRBJ2-1	few
CASSVAPSDRGNGEQFF	TGTGCCAGCAGCGTGGCCCCTAGTGACCGGGGGAACGGTGAGCAGTTCTTC	TRBV9	-	TRBJ2-1	-
CASSPVGWNSPLHF	TGTGCCAGCAGTCCGGTTGGGTGGAATTCACCCCTCCACTTT	TRBV6-5	-	TRBJ1-6	few
CASSKMGQDTEAFF	TGTGCCAGCAGCAAAATGGGGCAGGACACTGAAGCTTTCTTT	TRBV7-2	-	TRBJ1-1	few
CASQLLGQEAFF	TGTGCCAGCCAACTCCTGGGACAGGAAGCTTTCTTT	TRBV19	TRBD1	TRBJ1-1	-
CASSQDAGAKNIQYF	TGTGCCAGCAGCCAAGATGCGGGGGCCAAAAACATTCAGTACTTC	TRBV4-2	-	TRBJ2-4	few
CASSLAGGSTYEQYF	TGTGCCAGCAGCTTAGCGGGGGGCTCCACCTACGAGCAGTACTTC	TRBV11-2	-	TRBJ2-7	few
CASSLSGLAGVYEQYF	TGTGCCAGCAGCTTATCAGGGCTAGCGGGCGTTTACGAGCAGTACTTC	TRBV7-2	TRBD2	TRBJ2-7	-
CASSWNPSSQETQYF	TGCGCCAGCAGCTGGAACCCTAGCTCACAAGAGACCCAGTACTTC	TRBV5-1	-	TRBJ2-5	-
CASSIPRRQLTGELFF	TGTGCCAGTAGTATCCCCCGCCGACAACTCACCGGGGAGCTGTTTTTT	TRBV19	-	TRBJ2-2	few
CASSLALAGSDTQYF	TGTGCCAGCAGCTTAGCGCTAGCAGGGTCAGATACGCAGTATTTT	TRBV7-2	-	TRBJ2-3	many
CASSSDRVLNSGANVLTF	TGTGCCAGCAGCTCTGACAGAGTCTTAAACTCTGGGGCCAACGTCCTGACTTTC	TRBV7-2	-	TRBJ2-6	-
CASSYSSDGANIQYF	TGTGCCAGCAGTTACTCGAGCGACGGCGCGAACATTCAGTACTTC	TRBV6-5	-	TRBJ2-4	few
CASSLEVLRSYNEQFF	TGCGCCAGCAGCTTGGAAGTACTTCGCTCCTACAATGAGCAGTTCTTC	TRBV5-1	-	TRBJ2-1	many
CASSSNWDIGQSTQYF	TGTGCCAGCAGCTCAAACTGGGACATCGGACAGTCGACCCAGTACTTC	TRBV9	-	TRBJ2-5	few
CAWSPGGNQPQHF	TGTGCCTGGAGTCCGGGGGGAAATCAGCCCCAGCATTTT	TRBV30	-	TRBJ1-5	-